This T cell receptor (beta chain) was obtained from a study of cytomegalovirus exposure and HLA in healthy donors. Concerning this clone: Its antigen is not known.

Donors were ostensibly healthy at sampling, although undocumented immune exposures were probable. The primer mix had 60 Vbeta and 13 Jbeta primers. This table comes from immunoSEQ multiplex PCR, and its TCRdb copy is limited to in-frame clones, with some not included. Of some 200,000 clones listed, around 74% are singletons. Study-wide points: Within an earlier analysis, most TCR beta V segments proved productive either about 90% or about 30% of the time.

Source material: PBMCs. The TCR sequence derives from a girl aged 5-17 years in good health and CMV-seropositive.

In nucleotides, the CDR3 is TGTGCCAGCAGCTTTCTAGCGGGGGGGCCTGTATTCGAGCAGTACTTC. Protein sequence: CASSFLAGGPVFEQYF. The rearrangement links TRBV7-2 to TRBJ2-7, with 12 bases identical to TRBD2. V was pared by 3 bases and J by 6 bases, with 9 bases of the junction left unmatched. This CDR3 has 16 residues. Germline CDR1 SGHTA, CDR2 FQGNSA.